This T cell receptor beta chain was recorded in a study of shared T cell receptors in the human thymus. This CDR3 region has 12 residues. With 7 bases removed from V and 8 bases from J, the gap between germline ends came to 15 bases. Germline CDR1 and CDR2: MDHEN and SYDVKM. This table comes from immunoSEQ multiplex PCR, and its TCRdb copy is limited to in-frame clones, with some not included. This sample carries fewer than 700,000 clones, around 87% of them seen once, and the ten largest clones take 0.0095% to 0.013%. This clone was seen a single time. A further study also used this sample, focusing on human thymus T cells. That report adds: Corrective surgery for congenital heart defects was being performed on the healthy Finnish infants who served as donors. Resections from corrective heart surgery supplied the thymus tissue. Related studies found that unrelated individuals share highly overlapping thymic repertoires.

The source material was thymocytes. This receptor was taken from a boy younger than two with a congenital heart defect. The chain uses TRBV28 and TRBJ2-7; perhaps TRBD1 as D (5 bases). Here the CDR3 reads CASTPRAGQQYF. The CDR3 DNA reads TGTGCCAGCACCCCCCGGGCAGGGCAGCAGTACTTC.